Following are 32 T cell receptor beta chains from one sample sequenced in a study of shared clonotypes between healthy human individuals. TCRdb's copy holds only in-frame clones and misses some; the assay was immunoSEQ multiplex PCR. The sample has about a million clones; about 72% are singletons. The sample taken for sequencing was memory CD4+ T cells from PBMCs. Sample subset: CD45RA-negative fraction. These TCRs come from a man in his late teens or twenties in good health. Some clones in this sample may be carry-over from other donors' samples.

The CDR3 sequence: CASSLTGNEQYF. The CDR3 DNA reads as TGTGCCAGCAGCTTAACAGGGAACGAGCAGTACTTC. The rearrangement joins TRBV6-5 to TRBJ2-7; weak D call: TRBD1 (6 bases). CDR1 is MNHEY, CDR2 SVGAGI, per germline. V lost 6 bases to trimming and J lost 5 bases, with 11 bases between them. This CDR3 comprises 12 residues.

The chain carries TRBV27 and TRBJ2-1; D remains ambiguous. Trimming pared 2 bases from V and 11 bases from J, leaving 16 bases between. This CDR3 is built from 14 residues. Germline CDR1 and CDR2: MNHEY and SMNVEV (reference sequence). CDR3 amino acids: CASSLEAAIGKQFF. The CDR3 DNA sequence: TGTGCCAGCAGTTTAGAGGCGGCGATTGGTAAGCAGTTCTTC.

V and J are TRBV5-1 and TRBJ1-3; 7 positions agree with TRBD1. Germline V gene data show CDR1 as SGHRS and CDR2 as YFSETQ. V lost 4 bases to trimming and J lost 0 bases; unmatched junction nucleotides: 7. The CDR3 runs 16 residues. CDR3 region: CASSPGQANSGNTIYF. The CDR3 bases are TGCGCCAGCAGCCCTGGACAGGCGAACTCTGGAAACACCATATATTTT. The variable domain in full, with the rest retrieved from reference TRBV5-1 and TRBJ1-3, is KAGVTQTPRYLIKTRGQQVTLSCSPISGHRSVSWYQQTPGQGLQFLFEYFSETQRNKGNFPGRFSGRQFSNSRSEMNVSTLELGDSALYLCASSPGQANSGNTIYFGEGSWLTVV.

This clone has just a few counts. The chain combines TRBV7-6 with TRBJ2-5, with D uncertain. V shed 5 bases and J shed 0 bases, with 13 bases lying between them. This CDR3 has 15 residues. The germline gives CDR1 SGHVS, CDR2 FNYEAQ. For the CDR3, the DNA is TGTGCCAGCAGCCCCCAGGTTCTCAACCAAGAGACCCAGTACTTC. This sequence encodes CASSPQVLNQETQYF.

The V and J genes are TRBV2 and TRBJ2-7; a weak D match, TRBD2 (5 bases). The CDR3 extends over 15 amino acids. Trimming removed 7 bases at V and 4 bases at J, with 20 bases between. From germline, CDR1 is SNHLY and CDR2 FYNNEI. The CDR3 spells CASTPPLVITYEQYF. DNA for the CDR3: TGTGCCAGCACTCCCCCACTAGTGATCACGTACGAGCAGTACTTC.

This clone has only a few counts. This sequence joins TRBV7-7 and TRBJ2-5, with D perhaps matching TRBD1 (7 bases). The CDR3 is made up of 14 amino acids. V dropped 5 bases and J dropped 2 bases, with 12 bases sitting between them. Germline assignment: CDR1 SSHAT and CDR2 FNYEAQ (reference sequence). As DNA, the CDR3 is TGTGCCAGCAGCAAGACAGGGAGGCAAGAGACCCAGTACTTC. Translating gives CASSKTGRQETQYF.

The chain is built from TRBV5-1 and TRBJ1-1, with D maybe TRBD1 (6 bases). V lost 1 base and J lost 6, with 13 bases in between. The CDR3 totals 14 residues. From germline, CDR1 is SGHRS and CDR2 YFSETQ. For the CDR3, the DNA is TGCGCCAGCAGCTTGACAGGGCATGGCGCTGAAGCTTTCTTT. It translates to CASSLTGHGAEAFF.

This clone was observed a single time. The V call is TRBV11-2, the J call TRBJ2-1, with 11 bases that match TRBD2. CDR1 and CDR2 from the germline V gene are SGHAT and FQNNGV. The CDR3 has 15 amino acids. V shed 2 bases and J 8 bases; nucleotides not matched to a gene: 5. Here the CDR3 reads CASSLKLAGEYEQFF. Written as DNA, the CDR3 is TGTGCCAGCAGCTTAAAACTAGCGGGAGAGTATGAGCAGTTCTTC. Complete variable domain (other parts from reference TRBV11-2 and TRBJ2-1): EAGVAQSPRYKIIEKRQSVAFWCNPISGHATLYWYQQILGQGPKLLIQFQNNGVVDDSQLPKDRFSAERLKGVDSTLKIQPAKLEDSAVYLCASSLKLAGEYEQFFGPGTRLTVL.

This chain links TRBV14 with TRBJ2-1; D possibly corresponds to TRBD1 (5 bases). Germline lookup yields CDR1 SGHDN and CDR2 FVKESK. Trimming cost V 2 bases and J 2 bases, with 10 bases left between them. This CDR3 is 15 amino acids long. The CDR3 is CASSQLQDPYNEQFF. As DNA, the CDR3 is TGTGCCAGCAGCCAACTACAGGACCCCTACAATGAGCAGTTCTTC.

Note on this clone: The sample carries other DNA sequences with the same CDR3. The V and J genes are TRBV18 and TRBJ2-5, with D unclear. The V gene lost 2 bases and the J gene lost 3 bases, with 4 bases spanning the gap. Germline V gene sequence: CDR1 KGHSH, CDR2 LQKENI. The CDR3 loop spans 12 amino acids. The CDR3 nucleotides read TGTGCCAGCTCACCAGAAGAAGAGACCCAGTACTTC. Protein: CASSPEEETQYF.

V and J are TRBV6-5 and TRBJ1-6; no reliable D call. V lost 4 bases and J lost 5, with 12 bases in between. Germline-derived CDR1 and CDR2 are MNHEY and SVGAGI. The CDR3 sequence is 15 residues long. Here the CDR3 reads CASSLGLPDNSPLHF. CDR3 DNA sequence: TGTGCCAGCAGTTTGGGTCTCCCCGATAATTCACCCCTCCACTTT.

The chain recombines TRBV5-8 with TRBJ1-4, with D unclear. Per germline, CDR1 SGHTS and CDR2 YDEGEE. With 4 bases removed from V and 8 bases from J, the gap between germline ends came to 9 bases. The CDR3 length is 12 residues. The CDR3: CASSRREEKLFF. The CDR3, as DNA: TGTGCCAGCAGCAGACGGGAAGAAAAACTGTTTTTT.

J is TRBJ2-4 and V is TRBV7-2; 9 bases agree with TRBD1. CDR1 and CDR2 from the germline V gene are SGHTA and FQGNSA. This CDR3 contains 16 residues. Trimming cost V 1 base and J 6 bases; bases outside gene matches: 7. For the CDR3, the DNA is TGTGCCAGCAGCTTAGGTCGGGGACAGGGTATAAACATTCAGTACTTC. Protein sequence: CASSLGRGQGINIQYF.

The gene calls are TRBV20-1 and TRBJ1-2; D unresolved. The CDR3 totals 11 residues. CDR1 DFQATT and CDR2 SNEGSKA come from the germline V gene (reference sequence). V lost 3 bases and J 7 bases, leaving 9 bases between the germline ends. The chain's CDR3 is CSARTTSGYTF. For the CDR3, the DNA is TGCAGTGCTAGGACGACTAGTGGCTACACCTTC.

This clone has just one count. The CDR3 sequence: CASSQGSGRGYEQYF. In DNA, the CDR3 is TGTGCCAGCAGCCAAGGCAGCGGGAGAGGTTACGAGCAGTACTTC. This chain links TRBV14 with TRBJ2-7, with 8 positions matching TRBD2. In germline, CDR1 is SGHDN, CDR2 FVKESK. The CDR3 has 15 amino acids. V dropped 1 base and J dropped 4; count of bases not matched to a gene: 6.

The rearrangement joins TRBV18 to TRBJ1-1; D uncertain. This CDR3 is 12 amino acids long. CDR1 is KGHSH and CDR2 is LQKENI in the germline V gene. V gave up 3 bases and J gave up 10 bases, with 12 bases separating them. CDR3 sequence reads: CASSPGPEGAFF. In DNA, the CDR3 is TGTGCCAGCTCACCCGGTCCGGAGGGAGCTTTCTTT.

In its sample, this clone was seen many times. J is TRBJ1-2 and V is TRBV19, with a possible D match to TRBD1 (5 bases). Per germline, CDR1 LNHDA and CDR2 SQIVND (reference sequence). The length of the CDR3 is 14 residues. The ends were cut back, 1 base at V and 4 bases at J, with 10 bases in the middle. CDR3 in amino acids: CASSIADTLYGYTF. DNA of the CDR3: TGTGCCAGTAGTATAGCGGACACCCTCTATGGCTACACCTTC.

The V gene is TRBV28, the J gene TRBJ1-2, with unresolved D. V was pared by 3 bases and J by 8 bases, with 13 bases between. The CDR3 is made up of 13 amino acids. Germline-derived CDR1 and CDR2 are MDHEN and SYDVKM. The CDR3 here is CASSLEAMGGYTF. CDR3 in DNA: TGTGCCAGCAGTTTGGAGGCTATGGGGGGCTACACCTTC.

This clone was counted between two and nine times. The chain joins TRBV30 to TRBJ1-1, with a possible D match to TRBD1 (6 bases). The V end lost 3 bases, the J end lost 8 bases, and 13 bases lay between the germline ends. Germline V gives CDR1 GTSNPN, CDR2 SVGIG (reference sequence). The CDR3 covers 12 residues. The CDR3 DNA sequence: TGTGCCTGGAGAGGGGGACGAGCCGAAGCTTTCTTT. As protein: CAWRGGRAEAFF.

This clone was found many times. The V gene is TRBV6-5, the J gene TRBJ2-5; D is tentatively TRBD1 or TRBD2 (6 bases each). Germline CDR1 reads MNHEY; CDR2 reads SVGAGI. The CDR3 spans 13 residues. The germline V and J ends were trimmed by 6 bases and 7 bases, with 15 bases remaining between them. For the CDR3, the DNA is TGTGCCAGCAGCCGGGGGCCGGGAAGGACCCAGTACTTC. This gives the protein CASSRGPGRTQYF.

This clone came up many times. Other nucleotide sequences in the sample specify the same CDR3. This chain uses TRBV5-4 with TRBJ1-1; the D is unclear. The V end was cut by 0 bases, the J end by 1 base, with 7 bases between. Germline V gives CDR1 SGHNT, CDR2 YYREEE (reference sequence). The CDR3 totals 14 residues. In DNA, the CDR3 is TGTGCCAGCAGCTTGGAACAGAGGAACACTGAAGCTTTCTTT. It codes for CASSLEQRNTEAFF.

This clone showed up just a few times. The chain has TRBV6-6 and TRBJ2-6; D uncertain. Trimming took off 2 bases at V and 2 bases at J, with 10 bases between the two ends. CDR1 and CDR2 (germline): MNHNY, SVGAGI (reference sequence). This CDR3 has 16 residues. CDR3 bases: TGTGCCAGCAGTTACCACCTAGGGACTGGGGCCAACGTCCTGACTTTC. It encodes CASSYHLGTGANVLTF.

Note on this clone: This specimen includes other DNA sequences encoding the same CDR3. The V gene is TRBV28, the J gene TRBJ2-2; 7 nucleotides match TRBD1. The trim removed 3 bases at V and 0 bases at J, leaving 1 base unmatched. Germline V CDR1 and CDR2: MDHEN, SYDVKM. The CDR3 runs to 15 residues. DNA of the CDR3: TGTGCCAGCAGTTTGCAGGGGGCGAACACCGGGGAGCTGTTTTTT. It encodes CASSLQGANTGELFF.

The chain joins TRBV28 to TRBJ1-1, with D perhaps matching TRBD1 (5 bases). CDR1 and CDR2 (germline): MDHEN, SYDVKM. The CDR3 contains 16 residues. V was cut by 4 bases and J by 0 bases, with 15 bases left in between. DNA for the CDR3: TGTGCCAGCAGTTCCCGGGACGGAGGATTGAACACTGAAGCTTTCTTT. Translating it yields CASSSRDGGLNTEAFF.

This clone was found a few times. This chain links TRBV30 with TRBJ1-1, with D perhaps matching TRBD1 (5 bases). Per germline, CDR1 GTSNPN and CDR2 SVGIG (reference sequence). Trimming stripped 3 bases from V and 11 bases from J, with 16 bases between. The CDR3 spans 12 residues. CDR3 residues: CAWSPGLQRAFF. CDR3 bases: TGTGCCTGGAGCCCGGGACTCCAACGGGCTTTCTTT.

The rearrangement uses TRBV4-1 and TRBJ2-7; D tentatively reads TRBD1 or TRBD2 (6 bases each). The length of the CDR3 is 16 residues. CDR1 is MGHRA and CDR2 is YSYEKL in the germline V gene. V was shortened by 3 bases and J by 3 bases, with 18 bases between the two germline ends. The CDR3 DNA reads TGCGCCAGCAGCCATAAAGATAGGAGGGGGATCTACGAGCAGTACTTC. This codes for CASSHKDRRGIYEQYF.

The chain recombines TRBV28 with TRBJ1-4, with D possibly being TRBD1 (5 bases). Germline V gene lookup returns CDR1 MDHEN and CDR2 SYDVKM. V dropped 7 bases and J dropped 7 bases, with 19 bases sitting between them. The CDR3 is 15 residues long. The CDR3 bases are TGTGCCAGCACGTCGGGGACGACCGACGGTGAAAAACTGTTTTTT. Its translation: CASTSGTTDGEKLFF.

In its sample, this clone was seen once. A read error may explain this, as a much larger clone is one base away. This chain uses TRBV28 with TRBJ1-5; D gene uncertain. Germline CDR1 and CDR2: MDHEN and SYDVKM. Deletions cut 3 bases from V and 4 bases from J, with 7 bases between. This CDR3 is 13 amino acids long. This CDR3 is CASSFQENQPQHF. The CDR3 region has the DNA TGTGCCAGCAGTTTCCAAGAAAATCAGCCCCAGCATTTT.

CDR3 in DNA: TGTGCCAGCAACCTAACGCCCGGACAGGGGGTCTATAGCAATCAGCCCCAGCATTTT. Amino acid sequence: CASNLTPGQGVYSNQPQHF. J is TRBJ1-5 and V is TRBV2, with 10 bases matching TRBD1. V shed 7 bases and J 0 bases; nucleotides not matched to a gene: 15. CDR1 is SNHLY, CDR2 FYNNEI, per germline. The CDR3 runs 19 residues.

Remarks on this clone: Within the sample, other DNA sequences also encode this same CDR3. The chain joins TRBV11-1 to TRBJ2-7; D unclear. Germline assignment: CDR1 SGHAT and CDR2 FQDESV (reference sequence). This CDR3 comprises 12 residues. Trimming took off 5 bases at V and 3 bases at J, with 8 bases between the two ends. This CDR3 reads CASSPDRYEQYF. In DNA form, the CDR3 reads TGTGCCAGCAGCCCCGACCGCTACGAGCAGTACTTC. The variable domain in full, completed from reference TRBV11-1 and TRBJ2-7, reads EAEVAQSPRYKITEKSQAVAFWCDPISGHATLYWYRQILGQGPELLVQFQDESVVDDSQLPKDRFSAERLKGVDSTLKIQPAELGDSAMYLCASSPDRYEQYFGPGTRLTVT.

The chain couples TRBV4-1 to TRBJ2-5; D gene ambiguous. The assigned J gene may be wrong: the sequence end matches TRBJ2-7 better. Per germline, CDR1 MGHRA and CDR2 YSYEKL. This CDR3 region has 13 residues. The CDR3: CASSQLDNYEQYF. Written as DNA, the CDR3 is TGCGCCAGCAGCCAGCTTGACAACTACGAGCAGTACTTC.

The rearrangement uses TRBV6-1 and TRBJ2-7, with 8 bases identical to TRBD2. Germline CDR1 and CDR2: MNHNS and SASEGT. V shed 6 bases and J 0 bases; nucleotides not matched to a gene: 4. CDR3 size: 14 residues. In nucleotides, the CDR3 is TGTGCCAGCAGGTTAGCGGGAAGCTCCTACGAGCAGTACTTC. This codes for CASRLAGSSYEQYF.